Sequencing of this T cell receptor beta chain was carried out in a study of CXCR3-negative and CXCR3-positive naive CD8 T cells. The CDR3 has 12 amino acids. CDR1 is SGHVS, CDR2 FNYEAQ, per germline. Libraries of TRB cDNA were made by 5' RACE and carried UMIs. TCRdb reprocessed the 5' RACE reads and reports one entry per CDR3 protein, with no DNA. The sample totals 150,000 or so distinct CDR3 sequences; its top ten clones hold 0.25% to 0.35%. Regarding this clonotype: Antigen specificity is unknown.

General study findings and limits: TRB CDR3 properties served as the basis for inferring TCR strength, and surface CD5 was comparable between naive subsets.

The source of this sequence is a human donor in good health. Some clones in this sample may be carry-over from other donors' samples. The sample was naive CXCR3- CD8+ T cells from blood. Specified subset: CD45RO-CCR7+CD27+CD95- naive CD8+ T cells lacking CXCR3 (TNR3-). This chain joins TRBV7-6 and TRBJ2-2; as DNA is missing, the TRBD1 call by TCRdb cannot be tested. CDR3 residues: CASRDSAGELFF.